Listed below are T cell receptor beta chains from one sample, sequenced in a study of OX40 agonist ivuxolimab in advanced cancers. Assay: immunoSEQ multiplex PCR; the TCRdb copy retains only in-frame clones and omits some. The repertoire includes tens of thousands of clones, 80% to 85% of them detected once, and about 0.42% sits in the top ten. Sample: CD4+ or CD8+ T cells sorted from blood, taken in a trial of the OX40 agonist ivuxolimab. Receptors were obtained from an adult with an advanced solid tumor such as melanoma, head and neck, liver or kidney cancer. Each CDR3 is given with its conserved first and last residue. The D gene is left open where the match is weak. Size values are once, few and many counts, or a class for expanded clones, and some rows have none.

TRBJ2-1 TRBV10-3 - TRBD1 TGTGCCGTCCAACCTTTTTCGGGACAGGGGATGAATGAGCAGTTCTTC CAVQPFSGQGMNEQFF
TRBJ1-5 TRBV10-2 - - TGCGCCAGCAGTACCCCCGGGGGCCCAAATCAGCCCCAGCATTTT CASSTPGGPNQPQHF
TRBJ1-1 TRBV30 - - TGTGCCTGGAGGGGGACAAGTTATTTAGTATGGTCTGAAGCTTTCTTT CAWRGTSYLVWSEAFF
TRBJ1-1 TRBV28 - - TGTGCCAGCAGTAATATCGGGGAGTGGGGGAACACTGAAGCTTTCTTT CASSNIGEWGNTEAFF
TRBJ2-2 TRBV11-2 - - TGTGCCAGCAGCTCGGGACGGGACACCGGGGAGCTGTTTTTT CASSSGRDTGELFF
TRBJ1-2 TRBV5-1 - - TGCGCCAGCAGCCTACGATTTTTACAGGCCTCGAACTATGGCTACACCTTC CASSLRFLQASNYGYTF
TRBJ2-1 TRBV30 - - TGTGCCTGGGCTTCTTTAGGGAATGAGCAGTTCTTC CAWASLGNEQFF
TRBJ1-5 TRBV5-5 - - TGTGCCAGCAGCCGGACAGTAAATCAGCCCCAGCATTTT CASSRTVNQPQHF
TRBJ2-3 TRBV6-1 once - TGTGCCAGCAGTGACCAACAGGGGGGGAGGGCAGATACGCAGTATTTT CASSDQQGGRADTQYF
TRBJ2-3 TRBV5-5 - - TGTGCCAGCAGCTTGGGTCAGGGTATCGCAGATACGCAGTATTTT CASSLGQGIADTQYF
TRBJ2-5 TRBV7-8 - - TGTGCCAGCAGCTTAGGGCTAGCACAAGAGACCCAGTACTTC CASSLGLAQETQYF
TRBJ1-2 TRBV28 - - TGTGCCAGCAGCCATCGTGGGGGTAAGGCCGCTGGCTACACCTTC CASSHRGGKAAGYTF
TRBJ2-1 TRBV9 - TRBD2 TGTGCCAGCAGCGCTAGCGGGAGGTTCTACAATGAGCAGTTCTTC CASSASGRFYNEQFF
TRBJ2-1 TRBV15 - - TGTGCCACCAGCAGAGATACCCTCATAGGGGGTGGCGCCAATGAGCAGTTCTTC CATSRDTLIGGGANEQFF
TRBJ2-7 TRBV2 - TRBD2 TGTGCCAGCAGTGACCTAGCGGGAGGGCCCTACGAGCAGTACTTC CASSDLAGGPYEQYF
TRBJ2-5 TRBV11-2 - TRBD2 TGTGCCAGCAGCTTCAGGGCTAGCGGGGCGACGAAGACCCAGTACTTC CASSFRASGATKTQYF
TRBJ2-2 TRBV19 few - TGTGCCAGTAGTATAGATCGGGTCTACACCGGGGAGCTGTTTTTT CASSIDRVYTGELFF
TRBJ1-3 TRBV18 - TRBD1 TGTGCCAGCTCACGTCTACAGGGGACTGGAAACACCATATATTTT CASSRLQGTGNTIYF
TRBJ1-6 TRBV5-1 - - TGCGCCAGCAGCTTGGAAGGGGCTTGGTCACCCCTCCACTTT CASSLEGAWSPLHF
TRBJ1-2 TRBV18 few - TGTGCCAGCTCACCAACCGCAGGGCAAGGCTACACCTTC CASSPTAGQGYTF
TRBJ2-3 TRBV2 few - TGTGCCATTAGGACAGATGGGAGACCAGGTACGCAGTATTTT CAIRTDGRPGTQYF
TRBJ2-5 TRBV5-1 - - TGCGCCAGCTGCCGTGGACGGTTCCAAGAGACCCAGTACTTC CASCRGRFQETQYF
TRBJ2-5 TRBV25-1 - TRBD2 TGTGCCAGCAGTTGGACTAGCGGGAGGAAAGAGACCCAGTACTTC CASSWTSGRKETQYF
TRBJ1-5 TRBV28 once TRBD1 TGTGCCAGCAGAAATACCGGGACAGGCCTTTATAGCAATCAGCCCCAGCATTTT CASRNTGTGLYSNQPQHF